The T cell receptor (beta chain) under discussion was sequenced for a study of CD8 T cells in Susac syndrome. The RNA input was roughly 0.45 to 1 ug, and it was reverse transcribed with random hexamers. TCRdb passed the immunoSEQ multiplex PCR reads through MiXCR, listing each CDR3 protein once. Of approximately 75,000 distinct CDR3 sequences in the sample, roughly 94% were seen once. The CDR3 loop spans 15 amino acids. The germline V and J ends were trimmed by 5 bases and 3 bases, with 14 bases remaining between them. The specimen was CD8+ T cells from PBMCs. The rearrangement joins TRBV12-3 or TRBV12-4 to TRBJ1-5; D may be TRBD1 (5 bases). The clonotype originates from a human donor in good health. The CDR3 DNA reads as TGTGCCAGCAGTCTCGGGACTCTTGACAATCAGCCCCAGCATTTT. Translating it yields CASSLGTLDNQPQHF.